The T cell receptor beta chain described here comes from a study of T cell responses to AZD1222 COVID-19 vaccine (dated by TCRdb to about 2021). About the study as a whole: AZD1222 recipients whose second dose came at about 4 weeks and those whose second dose came at about 12 weeks were combined into one group, since spike-specific TCR depth and breadth did not differ between the two schedules. TCR sequencing covered some 250 trial participants: 207 given two doses of AZD1222 and 26 given two doses of MenACWY control vaccine. Trial participants were enrolled by age into subgroups of 18-55, 56-69 and 70-plus years, and approximately 150, 30 and 60 TCR-sequenced participants, respectively, were included in these subgroups.

The time point tag for this specimen amounts to: baseline before first vaccination. Vaccinee samples came from UK trials COV001 and COV002, including a single-blind randomized controlled phase 2/3 trial of AZD1222 (ChAdOx1 nCoV-19) in healthy adults. Trial participant PBMC samples were collected at day 0 and day 28 after the second dose for TCRbeta chain sequencing. The CDR3 regions of human TCRbeta chains were analyzed by immunosequencing. The paper's processing steps were these. Repertoire TCRs were checked for matches against a reference library of SARS-CoV-2-specific TCRs that had been generated using the MIRA antigen-specificity platform. Breadth was defined as the fraction of unique TCRs that were SARS-CoV-2-associated, and depth was defined as the fraction of total T cells that were SARS-CoV-2-associated. Using the MIRA data, each spike-specific TCR was assigned both to the spike region to which the TCR was reactive and to a CD4 or CD8 class. Log10-transformed breadth and depth values were compared by one-way ANOVA with Sidak's multiple comparisons tests. TCRdb retrieved this table from immuneACCESS and kept in-frame rearrangements only. Not all clones are present; in checked studies, unresolved V genes account for under half, and no reason is known for the remainder. V and J calls and clone size are copied from that table; D and trimming were computed from the DNA. For this sample there are 90,000 to 95,000 clones; under 95% appear just once. Jointly, the top ten make up about a fifth of the sample.

Overall study results and their limits: Epitopes outside the regions mutated in the B.1.351 and B.1.1.7 variants were reportedly recognized by nearly half of the unique spike-specific TCRs. Participants were mostly white British and included more females than males, and it was suggested by the authors that clonal diversity may have been underestimated. Vaccine-associated CD4 TCRs spanned the whole spike protein, with dominant responses in regions 160-218 and 743-854. In the small 56-69-year group, the increase in depth fell short of significance, most likely because of low power. Only six or seven AZD1222 recipients were SARS-CoV-2 seropositive at baseline, limiting conclusions about previously exposed vaccinees. No day 14 peak-response samples were available, so repertoires were characterized only after the peak T cell response. After two AZD1222 doses, spike-specific TCR breadth and depth were significantly higher than at day 0 and than in MenACWY recipients.

V is reduced by 7 bases and J by 1 base, leaving a spacing of 13 bases between them. In the germline V gene, CDR1 corresponds to MDHEN and CDR2 to SYDVKM. The CDR3 starts with the cysteine, ends with the phenylalanine, and has 14 residues. The sequence is cut down to CDR3 DNA, 42 bases in frame from base 1. Note on this clone: Its antigen is still unknown. No qualities accompany the bases; no much larger clone lies one base away.

The source is an adult in good health. The sequencing here drew on peripheral blood, taken on day 0 of AZD1222 vaccination. Here the chain combines TRBV28 and TRBJ1-1, with the D segment identity uncertain. The DNA is TGTGCCAGCACCAAAACTCGGGAGAACACTGAAGCTTTCTTT. This encodes CASTKTRENTEAFF. The CDR3 plus the reference TRBV28 and TRBJ1-1 genes for the other parts give the full variable domain: DVKVTQSSRYLVKRTGEKVFLECVQDMDHENMFWYRQDPGLGLRLIYFSYDVKMKEKGDIPEGYSVSREKKERFSLILESASTNQTSMYLCASTKTRENTEAFFGQGTRLTVV.